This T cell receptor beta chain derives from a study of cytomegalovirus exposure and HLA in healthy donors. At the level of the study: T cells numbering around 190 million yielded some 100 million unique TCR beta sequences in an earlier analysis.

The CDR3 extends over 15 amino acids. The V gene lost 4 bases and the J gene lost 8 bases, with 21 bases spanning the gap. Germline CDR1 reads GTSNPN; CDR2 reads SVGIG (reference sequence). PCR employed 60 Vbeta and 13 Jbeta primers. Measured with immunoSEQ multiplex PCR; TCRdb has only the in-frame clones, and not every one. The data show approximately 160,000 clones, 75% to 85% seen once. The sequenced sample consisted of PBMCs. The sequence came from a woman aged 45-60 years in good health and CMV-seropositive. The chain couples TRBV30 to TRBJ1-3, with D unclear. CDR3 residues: CAWKTPSVNRYTIYF. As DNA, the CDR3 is TGTGCCTGGAAAACTCCCTCGGTGAATAGATACACCATATATTTT.